This TCR beta chain was sequenced during a study of T cells in Graves' hyperthyroidism and ophthalmopathy. Germline CDR1 MGHDK, CDR2 SYGVNS. V was clipped by 6 bases and J by 5 bases, with 13 bases between them. The CDR3 totals 13 residues. Researchers took RNA transcripts and amplified the TCR beta CDR3 regions from them. The TCR CDR3 first-round RT-PCR relied on the HTBI primer set. TCRdb independently ran MiXCR on the multiplex PCR reads; one entry per CDR3 protein. The data hold approximately 370,000 distinct CDR3 sequences, with 14% to 15% observed a single time. Graves' hyperthyroidism without ophthalmopathy progression within 18 months was termed stable. The patients, who ranged from 18 to 65 in age, presented with newly diagnosed hyperthyroidism lasting under 2 months. Investigators excluded patients with uncontrolled infection, other autoimmune disease, pregnancy or lactation. Study outcomes and limitations: The model identified upcoming ophthalmopathy a median approximately seven months ahead of onset.

Comment on this clonotype: Its antigen is unidentified.

Specimen: blood. V gene TRBV25-1 combines with J gene TRBJ2-5, with unresolved D. The sequence was obtained from a woman younger than 45 with Graves' hyperthyroidism. CDR3 region: CASSDLNGETQYF. CDR3 sequence (DNA): TGTGCCAGCAGCGACCTCAACGGGGAGACCCAGTACTTC.